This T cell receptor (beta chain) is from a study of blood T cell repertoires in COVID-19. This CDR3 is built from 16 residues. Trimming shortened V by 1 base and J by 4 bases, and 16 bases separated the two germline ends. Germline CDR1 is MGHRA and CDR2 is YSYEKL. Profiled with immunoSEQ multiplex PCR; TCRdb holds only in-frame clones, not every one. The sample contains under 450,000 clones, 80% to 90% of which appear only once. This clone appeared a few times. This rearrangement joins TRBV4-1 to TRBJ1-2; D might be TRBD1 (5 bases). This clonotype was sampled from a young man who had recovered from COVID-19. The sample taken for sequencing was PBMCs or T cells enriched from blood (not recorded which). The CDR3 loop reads CASSQGLRDLAYGYTF. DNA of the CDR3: TGCGCCAGCAGCCAAGGGCTGAGGGACTTGGCCTATGGCTACACCTTC.